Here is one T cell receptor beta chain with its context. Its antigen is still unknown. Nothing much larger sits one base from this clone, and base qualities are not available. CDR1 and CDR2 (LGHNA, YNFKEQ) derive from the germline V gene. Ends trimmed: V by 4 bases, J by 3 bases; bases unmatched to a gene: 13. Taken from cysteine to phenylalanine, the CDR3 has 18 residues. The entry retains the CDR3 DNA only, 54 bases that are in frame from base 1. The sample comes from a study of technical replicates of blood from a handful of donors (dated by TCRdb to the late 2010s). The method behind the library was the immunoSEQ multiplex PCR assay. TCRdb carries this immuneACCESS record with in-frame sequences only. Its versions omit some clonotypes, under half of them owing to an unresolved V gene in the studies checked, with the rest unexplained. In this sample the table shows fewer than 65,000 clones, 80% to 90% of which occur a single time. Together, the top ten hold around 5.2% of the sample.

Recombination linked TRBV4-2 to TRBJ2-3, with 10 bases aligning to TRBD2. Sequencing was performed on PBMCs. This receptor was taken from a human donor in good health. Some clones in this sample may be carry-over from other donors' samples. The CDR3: CASSLGSGGVGLTDTQYF. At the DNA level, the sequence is TGTGCCAGCAGCCTAGGCAGCGGGGGGGTGGGTCTAACAGATACGCAGTATTTT.